This note documents a single TCR beta chain sequence. V dropped 4 bases and J dropped 4 bases, with 13 bases sitting between them. The germline V gene has CDR1 SEHNR and CDR2 FQNEAQ (reference sequence). The CDR3 is made up of 15 amino acids. TCRdb's copy holds only in-frame clones and misses some; the assay was immunoSEQ multiplex PCR. Counted here are roughly 200,000 clones, roughly nine tenths occurring once; the ten biggest clones make up roughly 6.7%. This specimen belongs to a study of blood T cell repertoires in COVID-19. About the research overall: COVID-19 samples collected from the United States, Italy and Spain covered acute and convalescent phases. Sources were T cells, B-cell-depleted T cells, or PBMCs; the material itself was cDNA or gDNA.

The sample was peripheral blood. The sequence came from a man aged 40-49 years with acute or convalescent COVID-19. This chain uses TRBV7-9 with TRBJ1-4; maybe TRBD1 (6 bases). Here the CDR3 DNA reads TGTGCCAGCAGCTCTTCCGGGACATTTAATGAAAAACTGTTTTTT. It codes for CASSSSGTFNEKLFF.